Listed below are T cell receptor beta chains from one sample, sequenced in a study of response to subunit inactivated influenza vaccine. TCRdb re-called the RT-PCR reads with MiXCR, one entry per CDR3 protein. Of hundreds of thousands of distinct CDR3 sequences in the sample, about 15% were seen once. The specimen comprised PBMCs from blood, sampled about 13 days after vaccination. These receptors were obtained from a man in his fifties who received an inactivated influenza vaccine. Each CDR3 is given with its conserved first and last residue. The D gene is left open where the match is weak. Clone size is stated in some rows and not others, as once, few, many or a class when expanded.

cdr3_nt: TGTGCCAGCACCCAATTAGCGGGAGGGCCGGTAGAGACCCAGTACTTC; cdr3_aa: CASTQLAGGPVETQYF; clone_size: -; j_call: TRBJ2-5; v_call: TRBV7-2; cdr3_length: 16; d_call: TRBD2
cdr3_nt: TGTGCCAGCAGCTTAGCCGGGACTAGCGGACTCTACGAGCAGTACTTC; cdr3_aa: CASSLAGTSGLYEQYF; clone_size: -; j_call: TRBJ2-7; v_call: TRBV7-6; cdr3_length: 16; d_call: TRBD2
cdr3_nt: TGTGCCAGCAGCCAAGATGGCACAGGGGTGCGTGTGCAGTACTTC; cdr3_aa: CASSQDGTGVRVQYF; clone_size: -; j_call: TRBJ2-7; v_call: TRBV3-1; cdr3_length: 15; d_call: TRBD1
cdr3_nt: TGCAGTGCTAGATCCAGCGGGGGGGCCTTGAATGAGCAGTTCTTC; cdr3_aa: CSARSSGGALNEQFF; clone_size: -; j_call: TRBJ2-1; v_call: TRBV20-1; cdr3_length: 15; d_call: TRBD2
cdr3_nt: TGCGCCAGCAGCCAAGAGGTAGTAGCCAAAAACATTCAGTACTTC; cdr3_aa: CASSQEVVAKNIQYF; clone_size: many; j_call: TRBJ2-4; v_call: TRBV4-3; cdr3_length: 15; d_call: -
cdr3_nt: TGTGCCAGCAAAAGCCGGGGGGGAACCTACGAGCAGTACTTC; cdr3_aa: CASKSRGGTYEQYF; clone_size: -; j_call: TRBJ2-7; v_call: TRBV7-2; cdr3_length: 14; d_call: TRBD2
cdr3_nt: TGTGCCAGCCGCGGGCTAACAATAACCCAGTACTTC; cdr3_aa: CASRGLTITQYF; clone_size: -; j_call: TRBJ2-5; v_call: TRBV12-3/TRBV12-4; cdr3_length: 12; d_call: -
cdr3_nt: TGTGCCATCAGTGTATCAGCGGGGAACAATGAGCAGTTCTTC; cdr3_aa: CAISVSAGNNEQFF; clone_size: few; j_call: TRBJ2-1; v_call: TRBV10-3; cdr3_length: 14; d_call: TRBD2
cdr3_nt: TGTGCCAGCAGTCCGAGCCAGGGTTCTGGGACCCAGTACTTC; cdr3_aa: CASSPSQGSGTQYF; clone_size: -; j_call: TRBJ2-5; v_call: TRBV7-3; cdr3_length: 14; d_call: -
cdr3_nt: TGTGCCATCAGGTGGCATTCCACCGGGGAGCTGTTTTTT; cdr3_aa: CAIRWHSTGELFF; clone_size: once; j_call: TRBJ2-2; v_call: TRBV10-3; cdr3_length: 13; d_call: -
cdr3_nt: TGTGCCAGCAGTTTCAGGGGTAGCGGCAATGAGCAGTTCTTC; cdr3_aa: CASSFRGSGNEQFF; clone_size: -; j_call: TRBJ2-1; v_call: TRBV28; cdr3_length: 14; d_call: -
cdr3_nt: TGTGCCAGCAGTTACTCGGTTAGTACGATGAACACTGAAGCTTTCTTT; cdr3_aa: CASSYSVSTMNTEAFF; clone_size: few; j_call: TRBJ1-1; v_call: TRBV6-5; cdr3_length: 16; d_call: -
cdr3_nt: TGTGCCAGCAGCCCCGCGCGCGGGGACTCCTACGAGCAGTACTTC; cdr3_aa: CASSPARGDSYEQYF; clone_size: -; j_call: TRBJ2-7; v_call: TRBV6-1; cdr3_length: 15; d_call: -
cdr3_nt: TGTGCCAGCACCCAGGGTGCCTCCTACGAGCAGTACTTC; cdr3_aa: CASTQGASYEQYF; clone_size: -; j_call: TRBJ2-7; v_call: TRBV6-6; cdr3_length: 13; d_call: -
cdr3_nt: TGTGCCAGCAGCGTAGATAGCGGGAGCACTGAGCAGTTCTTC; cdr3_aa: CASSVDSGSTEQFF; clone_size: -; j_call: TRBJ2-1; v_call: TRBV9; cdr3_length: 14; d_call: TRBD2
cdr3_nt: TGTGCCAGCAGTGACGGGACTAGCGGGTATCCAGATACGCAGTATTTT; cdr3_aa: CASSDGTSGYPDTQYF; clone_size: -; j_call: TRBJ2-3; v_call: TRBV6-1; cdr3_length: 16; d_call: TRBD2
cdr3_nt: TGTGCCAGCAGTCTCCCCACAGGGTTAGGAGAGACCCAGTACTTC; cdr3_aa: CASSLPTGLGETQYF; clone_size: few; j_call: TRBJ2-5; v_call: TRBV28; cdr3_length: 15; d_call: -
cdr3_nt: TGTGCCAGCAGACGGGACAGGTCCACTTCTGGAAACACCATATATTTT; cdr3_aa: CASRRDRSTSGNTIYF; clone_size: many; j_call: TRBJ1-3; v_call: TRBV12-3/TRBV12-4; cdr3_length: 16; d_call: TRBD1
cdr3_nt: TGTGCCAGCAGTCCCCGGATCTACGAGCAGTACTTC; cdr3_aa: CASSPRIYEQYF; clone_size: -; j_call: TRBJ2-7; v_call: TRBV28; cdr3_length: 12; d_call: -
cdr3_nt: TGTGCCAGCAGCCCAGCTGGCTCTGGAAACACCATATATTTT; cdr3_aa: CASSPAGSGNTIYF; clone_size: few; j_call: TRBJ1-3; v_call: TRBV28; cdr3_length: 14; d_call: -
cdr3_nt: TGTGCCAGCAGTTTCCTACAGGGTCTTCGGGGTCAGCCCCAGCATTTT; cdr3_aa: CASSFLQGLRGQPQHF; clone_size: -; j_call: TRBJ1-5; v_call: TRBV12-3/TRBV12-4; cdr3_length: 16; d_call: -
cdr3_nt: TGCAGTGCTCCTAGGGGGCCCCTTATCACAGATACGCAGTATTTT; cdr3_aa: CSAPRGPLITDTQYF; clone_size: few; j_call: TRBJ2-3; v_call: TRBV20-1; cdr3_length: 15; d_call: TRBD1
cdr3_nt: TGTGCCAGCAGTTACAGGACCACTAACTATGGCTACACCTTC; cdr3_aa: CASSYRTTNYGYTF; clone_size: -; j_call: TRBJ1-2; v_call: TRBV6-2/TRBV6-3; cdr3_length: 14; d_call: -
cdr3_nt: TGTGCCAGCAGTTTTCGGCAGAGCAATCAGCCCCAGCATTTT; cdr3_aa: CASSFRQSNQPQHF; clone_size: -; j_call: TRBJ1-5; v_call: TRBV12-3/TRBV12-4; cdr3_length: 14; d_call: -
cdr3_nt: TGTGCCAGCAGCTTAATCCAGGCTACCGGGGAGCTGTTTTTT; cdr3_aa: CASSLIQATGELFF; clone_size: few; j_call: TRBJ2-2; v_call: TRBV7-2; cdr3_length: 14; d_call: -
cdr3_nt: TGTGCCAGCAGCGCAGTTCGCGGGGGGGCCTTCAATGAGCAGTTCTTC; cdr3_aa: CASSAVRGGAFNEQFF; clone_size: few; j_call: TRBJ2-1; v_call: TRBV5-5; cdr3_length: 16; d_call: TRBD2
cdr3_nt: TGTGCCAGCAGTCGACTTCAATCAGGATTCACTGAAGCTTTCTTT; cdr3_aa: CASSRLQSGFTEAFF; clone_size: few; j_call: TRBJ1-1; v_call: TRBV12-3/TRBV12-4; cdr3_length: 15; d_call: -
cdr3_nt: TGTGCCAGCAGCAACCGGGACAGGGTGTGGTACGAGCAGTACTTC; cdr3_aa: CASSNRDRVWYEQYF; clone_size: few; j_call: TRBJ2-7; v_call: TRBV6-1; cdr3_length: 15; d_call: TRBD1
cdr3_nt: TGTGCCAGCAGTTACAGGCTAGCGGGAGGATTAGAGACCCAGTACTTC; cdr3_aa: CASSYRLAGGLETQYF; clone_size: -; j_call: TRBJ2-5; v_call: TRBV6-5; cdr3_length: 16; d_call: TRBD2
cdr3_nt: TGTGCCAGCAGTCAAGGGCGTTCGACTGAAGCTTTCTTT; cdr3_aa: CASSQGRSTEAFF; clone_size: -; j_call: TRBJ1-1; v_call: TRBV2; cdr3_length: 13; d_call: -
cdr3_nt: TGTGCCAGCAGCCCTCGGACTAGTCGCGCAGATACGCAGTATTTT; cdr3_aa: CASSPRTSRADTQYF; clone_size: few; j_call: TRBJ2-3; v_call: TRBV28; cdr3_length: 15; d_call: TRBD2
cdr3_nt: TGCGCCAGCAGCCAAGAGGTGGACTTCGCCGGGGAGCTGTTTTTT; cdr3_aa: CASSQEVDFAGELFF; clone_size: -; j_call: TRBJ2-2; v_call: TRBV4-3; cdr3_length: 15; d_call: -